The 3 T cell receptor beta chains presented below share a single source sample, sequenced in a study of beta chain features in type 1 diabetes. Reverse transcription of all isolated RNA meant that expressed TCRB transcripts were sequenced. TCRdb keeps only in-frame clones here, not all; method: immunoSEQ multiplex PCR. The sample yields about 900,000 clones, around a sixth seen once. Material: naive CD4+ T cells from blood. These receptors were taken from a woman between 18 and 30 years old in good health.

In its sample, this clone was seen a few times. The V and J genes are TRBV27 and TRBJ1-5; 7 bases fit TRBD1. The CDR3 extends over 14 amino acids. Germline assignment: CDR1 MNHEY and CDR2 SMNVEV (reference sequence). Trimming at V came to 6 bases and at J to 6 bases, leaving 8 bases not matched to a gene. The CDR3 loop reads CASSSRGLGQPQHF. Written as DNA, the CDR3 is TGTGCCAGCAGCTCTAGGGGGCTCGGTCAGCCCCAGCATTTT.

This chain links TRBV18 with TRBJ2-5; the D gene is possibly TRBD1 (5 bases). The CDR3 is made up of 14 amino acids. Germline CDR1 KGHSH, CDR2 LQKENI. V gave up 3 bases and J gave up 3 bases, with 11 bases separating them. The CDR3 sequence: CASSPQPGKETQYF. The CDR3 DNA reads TGTGCCAGCTCACCCCAACCAGGGAAAGAGACCCAGTACTTC.

The chain is built from TRBV5-1 and TRBJ2-5; 12 bases line up with TRBD2. The CDR3 length is 15 residues. Germline V gives CDR1 SGHRS, CDR2 YFSETQ. V lost 0 bases and J lost 8; bases outside the gene matches: 5. Written as DNA, the CDR3 is TGCGCCAGCAGCTTGGCCGGACTAGCGGGAAGAACCCAGTACTTC. This sequence encodes CASSLAGLAGRTQYF.